This T cell receptor beta chain was sequenced in a study of patients and donors after allogeneic stem cell transplantation. TCRdb analysed the RT-PCR reads with MiXCR anew, one entry per CDR3 protein. This sample has some 880,000 distinct CDR3 sequences, with roughly 18% found just once. A few counts support this clonotype. CDR1 and CDR2 (germline): MNHNS, SASEGT. The CDR3 extends over 15 amino acids. Trimming removed 5 bases from V and 7 bases from J; junction bases left unmatched: 9. The source material was blood, either unsorted or a sorted T cell fraction (not recorded which). V gene TRBV6-1 combines with J gene TRBJ1-4; the match to TRBD1 covers 8 bases. This sequence was found in a human donor who was either an allogeneic HSCT recipient or a stem cell or donor lymphocyte infusion donor (not recorded which). It is not recorded whose cells these are; they may come from a transplant donor. CDR3 nucleotides: TGTGCCAGCAGTACTCACAGGGGGTCTAGTGAAAAACTGTTTTTT. It specifies CASSTHRGSSEKLFF.